This T cell receptor (beta chain) is drawn from a study of shared clonotypes between healthy human individuals. It was about 180 ng DNA, about 30,000 T cell genomes, that sorted-subset replicate PCRs used. Method: immunoSEQ multiplex PCR; TCRdb's copy keeps in-frame clones and lacks some. This sample carries around 2.1 million clones, approximately 95% of them seen once, and the ten largest clones take over 0.1%. This CDR3 has 18 amino acids. The V gene end was trimmed by 1 base and the J gene end by 3 bases; junction bases not matched to a gene: 14. Germline lookup yields CDR1 MNHNS and CDR2 SASEGT.

The specimen sequenced was naive CD4+ T cells sorted from blood. Subset: CD45RA+ positively selected. The chain joins TRBV6-1 to TRBJ2-7; 8 bases line up with TRBD2. The TCR was taken from a man between 18 and 29 years old in good health. CDR3: CASSEGPLTSGTFYEQYF. In DNA, the CDR3 is TGTGCCAGCAGTGAAGGACCCCTTACTAGCGGCACCTTCTACGAGCAGTACTTC.